This T cell receptor beta chain was sequenced in a study of shared clonotypes between healthy human individuals. Study-level information: With ages of 18 to 49, the donors were two women and three men. Findings of the study overall: The researchers took only blood, and tissue repertoires probably look different. Among a handful of donors, roughly 5% of naive CD4 clonotypes were found in common. Estimated clonotype richness was generally higher in naive than memory subsets.

Profiled with immunoSEQ multiplex PCR; TCRdb holds only in-frame clones, not every one. The sample has over 1.5 million clones; 95% to 99% are singletons. Notes on this clone: Its antigen remains unidentified.

The source of this sequence is a young man in good health. The sequencing sample was made of naive CD4+ T cells sorted from blood. Subset defined: CD45RA+ positively selected.

The CDR3 reads CASSPRQAADSNEQFF. CDR3 DNA: TGTGCCAGCTCACCACGACAGGCTGCGGACAGCAATGAGCAGTTCTTC. The chain combines TRBV18 with TRBJ2-1, with D possibly TRBD1 on 6 matching bases. Germline CDR1 KGHSH, CDR2 LQKENI. The CDR3 is made up of 16 amino acids. Trimming cost V 1 base and J 6 bases, with 16 bases left between them.